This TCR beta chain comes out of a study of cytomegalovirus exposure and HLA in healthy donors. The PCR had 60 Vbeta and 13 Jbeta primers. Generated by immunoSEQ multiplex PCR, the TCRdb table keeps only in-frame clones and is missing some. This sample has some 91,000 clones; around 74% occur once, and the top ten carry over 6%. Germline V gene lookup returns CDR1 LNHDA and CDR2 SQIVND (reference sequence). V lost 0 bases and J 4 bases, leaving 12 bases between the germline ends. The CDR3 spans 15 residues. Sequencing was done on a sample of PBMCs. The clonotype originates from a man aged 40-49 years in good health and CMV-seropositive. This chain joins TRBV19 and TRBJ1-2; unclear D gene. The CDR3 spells CASSIESGQTYGYTF. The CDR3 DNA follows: TGTGCCAGTAGTATAGAAAGCGGGCAGACCTATGGCTACACCTTC.